This paragraph covers one T cell receptor (beta chain) sequence. As yet, its antigen is unknown. This table comes from immunoSEQ multiplex PCR, and its TCRdb copy is limited to in-frame clones, with some not included. The sample lists about 21,000 clones; about 86% were seen once. Germline-derived CDR1 and CDR2 are SGHVS and FQNEAQ. There are 14 residues in the CDR3. The sample comes from a study of OX40 agonist ivuxolimab in advanced cancers. Study-level background: People who had prior anti-PD-1, anti-PD-L1 or anti-CTLA-4 therapy could take part, and around 39% had some. Notes on the study in general: Averaging showed that CD8+ T cells had more expanded clones than CD4+ did.

The genes are TRBV7-8 and TRBJ2-5; 9 positions agree with TRBD1. The last part of the DNA fits TRBJ2-7 better; the J call may be wrong. This specimen was CD4+ or CD8+ T cells sorted from blood, taken in a trial of the OX40 agonist ivuxolimab. The origin of this receptor is an adult with an advanced solid tumor such as melanoma, head and neck, liver or kidney cancer. CDR3 coding DNA: TGTGCCAGCAGCCCGCGGACAGGGGACTACGAGCAGTACTTC. This translates into CASSPRTGDYEQYF.